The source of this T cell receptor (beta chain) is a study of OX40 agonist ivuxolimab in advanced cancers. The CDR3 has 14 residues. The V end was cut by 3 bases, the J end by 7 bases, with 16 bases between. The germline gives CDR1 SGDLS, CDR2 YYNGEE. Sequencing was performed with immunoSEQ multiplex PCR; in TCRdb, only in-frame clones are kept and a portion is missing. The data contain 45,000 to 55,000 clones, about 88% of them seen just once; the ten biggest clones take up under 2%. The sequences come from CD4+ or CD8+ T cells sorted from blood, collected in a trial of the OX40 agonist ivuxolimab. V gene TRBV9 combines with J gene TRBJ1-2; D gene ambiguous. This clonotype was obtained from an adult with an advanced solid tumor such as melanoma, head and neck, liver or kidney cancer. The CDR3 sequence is CASSASVFLGGYTF. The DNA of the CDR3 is TGTGCCAGCAGCGCCTCGGTGTTTTTGGGTGGCTACACCTTC.